This T cell receptor beta chain was recovered during a study of blood T cell repertoires in COVID-19. V trimming: 4 bases; J trimming: 6 bases; junction bases outside the gene matches: 5. The CDR3 has 13 residues. CDR1 and CDR2 (germline): LNHNV, YYDKDF (reference sequence). As handled by the study authors: How many nucleated cells were present was estimated from reference gene primer amplification. Clones were read by immunoSEQ multiplex PCR, and TCRdb kept only the in-frame ones, dropping some. V and J calls and clone size are those listed in that table; D and trimming were worked out from the DNA. The table has under 250,000 clones, approximately 80% seen once. Individuals drawn from under 30 US areas were roughly 18 to 100 years old. Participant reports of clinical history set cohort assignment. Cohort 3 donors were reported recovered after two negative PCRs, clearance, or symptom resolution.

The origin of this receptor is a man between 60 and 70 years old who had recovered from COVID-19. Sequencing used PBMCs or T cells enriched from blood (not recorded which). The J gene is TRBJ2-7, the V gene TRBV15; 8 bases are a match to TRBD2. The CDR3 nucleotides read TGTGCCACCAGCACCCCGGGGGGGGGCGAGCAGTACTTC. Encoded protein: CATSTPGGGEQYF.